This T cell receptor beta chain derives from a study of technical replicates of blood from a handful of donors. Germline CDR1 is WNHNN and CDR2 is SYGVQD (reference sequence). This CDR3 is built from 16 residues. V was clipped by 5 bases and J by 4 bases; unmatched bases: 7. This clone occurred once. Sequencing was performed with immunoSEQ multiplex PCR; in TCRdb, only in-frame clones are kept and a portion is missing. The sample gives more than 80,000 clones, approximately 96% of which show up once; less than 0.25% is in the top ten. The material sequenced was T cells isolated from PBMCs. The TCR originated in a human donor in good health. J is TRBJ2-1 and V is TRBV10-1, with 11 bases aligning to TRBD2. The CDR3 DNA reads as TGCGCCAGCAGTTTAGCCGGGACTAGCGGATACAATGAGCAGTTCTTC. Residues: CASSLAGTSGYNEQFF.